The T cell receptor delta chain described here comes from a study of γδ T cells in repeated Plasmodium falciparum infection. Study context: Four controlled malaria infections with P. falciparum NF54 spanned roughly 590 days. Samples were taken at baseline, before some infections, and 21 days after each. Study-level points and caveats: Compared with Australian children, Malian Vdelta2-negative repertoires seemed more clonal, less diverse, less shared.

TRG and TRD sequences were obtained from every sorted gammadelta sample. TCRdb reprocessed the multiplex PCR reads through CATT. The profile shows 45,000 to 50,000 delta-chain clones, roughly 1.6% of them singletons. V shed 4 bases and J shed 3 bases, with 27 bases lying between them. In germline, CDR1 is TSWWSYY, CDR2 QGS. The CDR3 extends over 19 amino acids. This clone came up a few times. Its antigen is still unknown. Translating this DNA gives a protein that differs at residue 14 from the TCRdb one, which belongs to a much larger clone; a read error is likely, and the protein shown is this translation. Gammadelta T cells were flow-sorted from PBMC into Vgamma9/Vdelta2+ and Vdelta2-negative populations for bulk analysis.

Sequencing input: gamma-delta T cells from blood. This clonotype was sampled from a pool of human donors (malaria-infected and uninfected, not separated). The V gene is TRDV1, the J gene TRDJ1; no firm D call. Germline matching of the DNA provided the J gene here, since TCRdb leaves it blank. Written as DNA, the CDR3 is TGTGCTCTTGGGGTAAACTTTTTTCTATGGCCCCGAGAGGCCGATAAACTCATCTTT. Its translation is CALGVNFFLWPREADKLIF.